This note documents a single T cell receptor beta chain sequence. Its antigen is still unknown. The data were taken from a study of monozygotic twins with inflammatory bowel disease. Germline-derived CDR1 and CDR2 are LGHDT and YNNKEL (reference sequence). The CDR3 covers 14 residues. The template switching step added UMIs that contained a 6-nucleotide sample barcode. For each CDR3 protein, TCRdb gives one entry from its re-call of the 5' RACE reads, without DNA. The specimen's table records 350,000 to 500,000 distinct CDR3 sequences. RNA in its total form was extracted from whole blood, and T cells were not sorted. General study points: Since immunosuppressive treatments differed, patient repertoires may have gained added variability.

The TCR was taken from a human donor with ulcerative colitis or Crohn's disease, or a healthy co-twin of an affected twin (not recorded which). V gene TRBV3-1 combines with J gene TRBJ2-7; no DNA is available, so the TRBD1 call from TCRdb remains unchecked. Sequencing used blood. CDR3 sequence: CASSQVGGTYEQYF.